This TCR beta chain was sequenced during a study of T cell responses to AZD1222 COVID-19 vaccine. Study observations and caveats: Baseline serology detected seropositivity in only six AZD1222 recipients. Repertoire sampling happened only post peak T cell response. Donor demographics were predominantly white British with a female majority; clonal diversity may be underestimated.

The germline V gene has CDR1 SGHTA and CDR2 FQGNSA. This CDR3 has 15 residues. Unmatched junction bases numbered 4, after V lost 2 bases and J lost 7 bases. Worth noting for this clone: The antigen is undetermined.

TCRdb's table, derived via immunoSEQ multiplex PCR, lists solely in-frame clones and lacks some. The profile shows around 150,000 clones, roughly 90% of them singletons. The V gene is TRBV7-2, the J gene TRBJ2-1; 11 positions match TRBD2. The source material was peripheral blood, sampled 28 days after the second AZD1222 dose. This TCR was recovered from an adult who received the AZD1222 COVID-19 vaccine. The CDR3 bases are TGTGCCAGCAGCTTATCGCCTAGCGGGAGGAATGAGCAGTTCTTC. Its translation is CASSLSPSGRNEQFF.